A single sample gave rise to the 20 T cell receptor beta chains below, sequenced in a study of post-analysis software for immune sequencing data. General study findings and limits: Five or six TRBV segments, TRBV5-6, TRBV5-1 and TRBV20-1 among them, were found more frequent in patients than controls.

Unique molecular identifiers were present in the TCR beta cDNA libraries. A single record per CDR3 protein comes from TCRdb applying MiXCR to the PCR reads. This sample yields about 540,000 distinct CDR3 sequences, of which 30% to 40% are seen a single time; roughly 6% belongs to the top ten. Antigens for these TCRs are unknown. What was sequenced was blood. The receptors shown here come from a girl aged 2-17 years with multiple sclerosis.

The chain carries TRBV6-2 or TRBV6-3 and TRBJ2-3; TRBD2 matches 11 bases. The length of the CDR3 is 16 residues. V was clipped by 8 bases and J by 8 bases; unmatched bases: 15. From germline, CDR1 is MNHEY and CDR2 SVGEGT. For the CDR3, the DNA is TGTGCCAGCGCCTGGCTAGCGGGGGGACCCCAGGGTACGCAGTATTTT. Translating gives CASAWLAGGPQGTQYF.

This clonotype has a handful of counts. This chain connects TRBV29-1 to TRBJ2-1; 7 bases are shared with TRBD1. Per germline, CDR1 SQVTM and CDR2 ANQGSEA. The CDR3 totals 14 residues. Trimming cost V 6 bases and J 2 bases; bases outside gene matches: 7. The CDR3 nucleotides read TGCAGCGTGGGGACAGAAATTACCTACAATGAGCAGTTCTTC. Protein sequence: CSVGTEITYNEQFF.

This sequence joins TRBV10-2 and TRBJ2-3; TRBD2 aligns across 8 bases. The V gene's germline CDR1 is WSHSY and CDR2 SAAADI. The CDR3 is 14 residues long. After removal of 7 bases from V and 1 base from J, the junction contained 4 bases not matched to a gene. The CDR3 DNA follows: TGCGCCAGCACCCCAGCGGGGGGCACAGATACGCAGTATTTT. This sequence encodes CASTPAGGTDTQYF.

This clonotype has just a few counts. The chain has TRBV9 and TRBJ1-2; D call uncertain. The CDR3 runs 13 residues. Germline CDR1 and CDR2: SGDLS and YYNGEE. Trimming took 0 bases from V and 0 from J, leaving 3 bases between them. The CDR3 reads CASSVDPNYGYTF. CDR3 sequence (DNA): TGTGCCAGCAGCGTAGACCCTAACTATGGCTACACCTTC.

This clonotype was seen only a few times. The rearrangement links TRBV3-1 to TRBJ2-7; D unclear. The CDR3 covers 15 residues. From germline, CDR1 is LGHDT and CDR2 YNNKEL (reference sequence). Between the trimmed V and J ends, which lost 1 base and 6 bases, there was a span of 16 bases. Written as DNA, the CDR3 is TGTGCCAGCAGCCAAGTCCCGGAACCCACCAGCGAGCAGTACTTC. The encoded protein is CASSQVPEPTSEQYF.

Only a few counts were recorded for this clonotype. The chain carries TRBV6-2 or TRBV6-3 and TRBJ1-2, with D perhaps matching TRBD1 (5 bases). CDR1 and CDR2 from the germline V gene are MNHEY and SVGEGT. CDR3 length: 14 amino acids. Deletions cut 6 bases from V and 8 bases from J, with 19 bases between. The CDR3 loop reads CASSPGPRTTGYTF. The CDR3 DNA is TGTGCCAGCAGCCCTGGGCCGAGGACAACGGGCTACACCTTC.

This clonotype has more than one count but fewer than ten. The chain recombines TRBV29-1 with TRBJ2-3; TRBD2 matches at 7 bases. Germline CDR1 is SQVTM and CDR2 is ANQGSEA. J gave up 0 bases and V 6 bases, and 9 bases lay outside the gene matches. The CDR3 has 15 residues. CDR3 bases: TGCAGCGTCGAGAACGGCGGGGGTAGCACAGATACGCAGTATTTT. Translation: CSVENGGGSTDTQYF.

The chain links TRBV2 to TRBJ1-6, with 11 nucleotides matching TRBD1. The germline V gene encodes CDR1 SNHLY and CDR2 FYNNEI. The CDR3 is made up of 15 amino acids. Trimming took 6 bases from V and 7 from J; bases not matched to a gene: 5. The CDR3 loop reads CASRTGTGGNSPLHF. CDR3 sequence (DNA): TGTGCCAGCAGGACCGGGACAGGGGGGAATTCACCCCTCCACTTT.

On this clonotype: The junction departs from germline at one end; a sequencing error may be responsible. The chain recombines TRBV7-6 with TRBJ2-1; D may be TRBD2 (5 bases). This CDR3 spans 14 amino acids. The germline gives CDR1 SGHVS, CDR2 FNYEAQ. The CDR3 here is CASNLALPAPEQFF. The CDR3, as DNA: TGTGCCAGCAACTTAGCGCTGCCCGCACCTGAGCAGTTCTTC.

This clonotype was found a few times. This chain links TRBV29-1 with TRBJ1-2; the D is unclear. V lost 0 bases to trimming and J lost 10 bases, with 15 bases between them. The CDR3 spans 13 residues. The V gene's germline CDR1 is SQVTM and CDR2 ANQGSEA. CDR3 DNA sequence: TGCAGCGTTGAAGATCTCAACAGTTTTGTCTACACCTTC. This encodes CSVEDLNSFVYTF.

The chain has TRBV6-5 and TRBJ1-1; no definite D call. This CDR3 comprises 13 residues. The V gene lost 6 bases and the J gene lost 5 bases, with 13 bases spanning the gap. Germline V lookup: CDR1 MNHEY, CDR2 SVGAGI. CDR3 bases: TGTGCCAGCAGGGAAGGGAGGAGAACTGAAGCTTTCTTT. This translates into CASREGRRTEAFF.

The CDR3 reads CASSSARLGYTEAFF. The CDR3 nucleotides read TGTGCCAGCAGCTCGGCGCGATTGGGTTATACTGAAGCTTTCTTT. The rearrangement joins TRBV7-8 to TRBJ1-1; D is uncertain. Per the germline V gene, CDR1 is SGHVS and CDR2 is FQNEAQ. The length of the CDR3 is 15 residues. Trimming cost V 4 bases and J 5 bases, with 17 bases left between them.

This rearrangement joins TRBV15 to TRBJ2-2; the match to TRBD2 covers 7 bases. J lost 6 bases, V lost 1 base, and 2 bases had no gene match. Per germline, CDR1 LNHNV and CDR2 YYDKDF (reference sequence). The CDR3 sequence is 14 residues long. The CDR3 reads CATSRASGAGELFF. The CDR3 region has the DNA TGTGCCACCAGCAGAGCGAGCGGGGCCGGGGAGCTGTTTTTT.

The V call is TRBV10-3, the J call TRBJ1-2; 7 positions match TRBD1. Trimming cost V 6 bases and J 6 bases; bases outside gene matches: 4. Germline CDR1 and CDR2: ENHRY and SYGVKD. The CDR3 has 12 residues. The CDR3 nucleotides are TGTGCCATCAGCCAGGGGGTAAATGGCTACACCTTC. Translation: CAISQGVNGYTF.

This clonotype was recorded many times. V gene TRBV9 combines with J gene TRBJ2-7; 11 nucleotides agree with TRBD2. This CDR3 comprises 17 residues. Trimming took 0 bases from V and 0 from J; bases not matched to a gene: 5. Germline-derived CDR1 and CDR2 are SGDLS and YYNGEE. The CDR3 loop reads CASSVVRTSGCSYEQYF. DNA for the CDR3: TGTGCCAGCAGCGTAGTCAGGACTAGCGGGTGCTCCTACGAGCAGTACTTC.

The V and J genes are TRBV3-1 and TRBJ1-1, with a possible D match to TRBD1 (5 bases). CDR3 length: 17 residues. Trimming shortened V by 2 bases and J by 5 bases, and 21 bases separated the two germline ends. Per germline, CDR1 LGHDT and CDR2 YNNKEL (reference sequence). The CDR3: CASSQSKGRAGRTEAFF. CDR3 coding DNA: TGTGCCAGCAGCCAAAGTAAGGGCAGGGCGGGTCGGACTGAAGCTTTCTTT. The full variable domain, with the rest looked up from reference TRBV3-1 and TRBJ1-1, is DTAVSQTPKYLVTQMGNDKSIKCEQNLGHDTMYWYKQDSKKFLKIMFSYNNKELIINETVPNRFSPKSPDKAHLNLHINSLELGDSAVYFCASSQSKGRAGRTEAFFGQGTRLTVV.

The chain employs TRBV29-1 and TRBJ2-5; perhaps TRBD2 as D (5 bases). This CDR3 has 13 amino acids. Trimming removed 3 bases at V and 1 base at J, with 9 bases between. Germline loops: CDR1 SQVTM, CDR2 ANQGSEA. The DNA of the CDR3 is TGCAGCGTTGAGGCGGGCAGCCAAGAGACCCAGTACTTC. Translation: CSVEAGSQETQYF.

This rearrangement joins TRBV20-1 to TRBJ1-2, with 7 nucleotides matching TRBD1. The germline V gene has CDR1 DFQATT and CDR2 SNEGSKA (reference sequence). The CDR3 extends over 16 amino acids. V was clipped by 5 bases and J by 0 bases; unmatched bases: 12. The CDR3 DNA reads as TGCAGTGCTTACACTTTTGGACAGGAATCTAACTATGGCTACACCTTC. Translating it yields CSAYTFGQESNYGYTF.

This chain uses TRBV12-3 or TRBV12-4 with TRBJ2-1; either TRBD1 or TRBD2 may supply D (5 bases each). V lost 5 bases and J 1 base, leaving 18 bases between the germline ends. CDR3 length equals 17 residues. CDR3 nucleotides: TGTGCCAGCAGTGTGCTTGGGGGTACCTCATCCTACAATGAGCAGTTCTTC. It translates to CASSVLGGTSSYNEQFF.

The chain is built from TRBV5-5 and TRBJ2-5; 12 positions agree with TRBD1. The J call may be faulty, since TRBJ2-7 better matches the DNA end. Germline-derived CDR1 and CDR2 are SGHKS and YYEKEE (reference sequence). This CDR3 comprises 14 residues. CDR3 region: CASSRDRGRYEQYF. In DNA, the CDR3 is TGTGCCAGCAGCCGGGACAGGGGGCGCTACGAGCAGTACTTC.